The clone carrying this T cell receptor beta chain was seen a handful of times. This specimen includes other DNA sequences encoding the same CDR3. This sample was taken from a study of shared clonotypes between healthy human individuals. Assay used: immunoSEQ multiplex PCR; TCRdb lists only in-frame clones, some missing. The sample lists about 1 million clones, around 74% occurring once. Donors comprised only Caucasian adults living in Nashville, Tennessee. The sequenced sample was memory CD4+ T cells sorted from blood. The subset: CD45RA-negative fraction. The receptor was isolated from a man younger than 35 in good health.

The CDR3 region has the DNA TGTGCCAGCAGCCTAGGGGTCTCCTACGAGCAGTACTTC. This encodes CASSLGVSYEQYF. The chain has TRBV7-2 and TRBJ2-5; D may be TRBD1 (5 bases). The end of the DNA aligns better with TRBJ2-7, so the J call may be wrong. The length of the CDR3 is 13 residues. Germline lookup yields CDR1 SGHTA and CDR2 FQGNSA.